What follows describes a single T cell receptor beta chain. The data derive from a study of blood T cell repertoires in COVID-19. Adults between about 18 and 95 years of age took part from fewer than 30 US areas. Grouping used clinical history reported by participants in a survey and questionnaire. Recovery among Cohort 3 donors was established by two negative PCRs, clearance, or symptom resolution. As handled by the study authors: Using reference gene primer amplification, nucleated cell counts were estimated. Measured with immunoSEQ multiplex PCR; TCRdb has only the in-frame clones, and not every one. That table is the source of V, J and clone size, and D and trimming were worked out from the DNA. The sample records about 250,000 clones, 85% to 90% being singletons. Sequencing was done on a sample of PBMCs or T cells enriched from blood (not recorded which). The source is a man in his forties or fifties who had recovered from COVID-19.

The CDR3 nucleotides are TGTGCCAGCAGGATTGACAGTTCCTATAATTCACCCCTCCACTTT. Translation: CASRIDSSYNSPLHF. The rearrangement joins TRBV2 to TRBJ1-6, with TRBD1 as a possible D gene (5 bases). The V end lost 6 bases, the J end lost 1 base, and 10 bases lay between the germline ends. Germline-derived CDR1 and CDR2 are SNHLY and FYNNEI. The CDR3 has 15 residues.